In this sample, the clone carrying this TCR beta chain turned up many times. Its cognate antigen is unknown. TCRdb re-analysed the RACE reads in MiXCR, keeping a single row per CDR3 protein. The repertoire consists of under 90,000 distinct CDR3 sequences, with about 9% occurring once and the leading ten covering about 1.4%. This specimen belongs to a study of human T cells and chemical hapten exposure. Germline V lookup: CDR1 SQVTM, CDR2 ANQGSEA. The V end lost 4 bases, the J end lost 7 bases, and 11 bases lay between the germline ends. This CDR3 is built from 11 residues. Noted time point: healthy volunteer bleed at 6 weeks. The template was total RNA from unfractionated whole blood. Notes on the study in general: The number of TCRs over 1 in 1000 frequency stayed unchanged after DPC.

V usage is TRBV29-1 and J usage is TRBJ2-7; no clear D gene. This sequence originates from a male donor in good health. Some clones in this sample may be carry-over from other donors' samples. The specimen sequenced was whole blood. The CDR3 DNA reads TGCAGCGTTGTGGCAGTGGGTGAGCAGTACTTC. Its protein is CSVVAVGEQYF.